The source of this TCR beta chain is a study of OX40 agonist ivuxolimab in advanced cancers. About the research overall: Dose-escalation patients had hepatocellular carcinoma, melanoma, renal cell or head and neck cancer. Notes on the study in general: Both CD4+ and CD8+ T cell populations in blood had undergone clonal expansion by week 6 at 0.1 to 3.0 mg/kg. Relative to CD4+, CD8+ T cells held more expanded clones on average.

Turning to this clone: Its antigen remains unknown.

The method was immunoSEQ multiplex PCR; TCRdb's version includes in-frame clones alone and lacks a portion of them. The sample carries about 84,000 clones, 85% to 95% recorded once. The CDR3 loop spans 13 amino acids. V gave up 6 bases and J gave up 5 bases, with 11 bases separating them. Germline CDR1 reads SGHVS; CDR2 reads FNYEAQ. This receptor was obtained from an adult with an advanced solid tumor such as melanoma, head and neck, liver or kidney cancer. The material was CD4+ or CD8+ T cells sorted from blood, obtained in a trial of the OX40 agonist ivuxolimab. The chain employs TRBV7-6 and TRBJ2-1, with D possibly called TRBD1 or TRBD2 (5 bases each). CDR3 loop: CASSSGRDNEQFF. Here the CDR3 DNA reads TGTGCCAGCAGTTCGGGACGGGACAATGAGCAGTTCTTC.